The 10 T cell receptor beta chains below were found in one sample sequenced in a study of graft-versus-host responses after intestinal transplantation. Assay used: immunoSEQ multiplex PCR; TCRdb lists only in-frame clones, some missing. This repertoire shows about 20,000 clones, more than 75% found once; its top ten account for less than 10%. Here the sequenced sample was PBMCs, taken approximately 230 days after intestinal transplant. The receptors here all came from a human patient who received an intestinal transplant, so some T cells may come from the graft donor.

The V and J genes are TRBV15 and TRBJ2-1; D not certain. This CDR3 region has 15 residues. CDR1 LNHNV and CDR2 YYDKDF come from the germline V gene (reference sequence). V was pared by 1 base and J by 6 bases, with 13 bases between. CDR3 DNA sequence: TGTGCCACCAGCAGAGTGTACAGACAAGCCAATGAGCAGTTCTTC. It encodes CATSRVYRQANEQFF.

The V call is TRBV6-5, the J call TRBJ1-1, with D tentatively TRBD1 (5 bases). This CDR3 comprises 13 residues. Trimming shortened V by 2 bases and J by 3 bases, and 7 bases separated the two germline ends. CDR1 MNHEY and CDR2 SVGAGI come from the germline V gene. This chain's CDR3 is CASSYGGYTEAFF. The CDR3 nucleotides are TGTGCCAGCAGTTACGGGGGGTACACTGAAGCTTTCTTT.

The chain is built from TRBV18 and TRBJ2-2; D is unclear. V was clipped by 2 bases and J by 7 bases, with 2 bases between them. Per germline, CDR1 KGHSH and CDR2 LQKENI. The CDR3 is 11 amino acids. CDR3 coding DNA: TGTGCCAGCTCACCAGACGGGGAGCTGTTTTTT. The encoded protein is CASSPDGELFF. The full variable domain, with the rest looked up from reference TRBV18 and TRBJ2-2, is NAGVMQNPRHLVRRRGQEARLRCSPMKGHSHVYWYRQLPEEGLKFMVYLQKENIIDESGMPKERFSAEFPKEGPSILRIQQVVRGDSAAYFCASSPDGELFFGEGSRLTVL.

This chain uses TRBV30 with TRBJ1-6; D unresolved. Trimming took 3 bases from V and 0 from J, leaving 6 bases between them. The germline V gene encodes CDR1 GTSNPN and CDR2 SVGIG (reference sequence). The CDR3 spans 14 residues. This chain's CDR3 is CAWSLSSYNSPLHF. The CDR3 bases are TGTGCCTGGAGCTTAAGCTCCTATAATTCACCCCTCCACTTT.

CDR3 region: CASSQPGTSGGPVGEQFF. The CDR3 region has the DNA TGTGCCAGCAGCCAACCCGGGACTAGCGGGGGACCAGTGGGTGAGCAGTTCTTC. The chain links TRBV7-3 to TRBJ2-1, with 14 bases identical to TRBD2. With 5 bases clipped from V and 9 bases from J, the junction kept 15 bases outside the gene matches. The CDR3 is made up of 18 amino acids. Germline-derived CDR1 and CDR2 are SGHTA and FQGTGA.

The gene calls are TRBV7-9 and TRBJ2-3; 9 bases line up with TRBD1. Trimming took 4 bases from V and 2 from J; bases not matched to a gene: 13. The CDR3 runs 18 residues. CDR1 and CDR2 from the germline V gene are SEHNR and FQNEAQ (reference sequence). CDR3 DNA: TGTGCCAGCAGCTATACACGAAAGGGACAGGGCCCCACAGATACGCAGTATTTT. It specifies CASSYTRKGQGPTDTQYF. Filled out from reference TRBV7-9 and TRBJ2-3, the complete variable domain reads DTGVSQNPRHKITKRGQNVTFRCDPISEHNRLYWYRQTLGQGPEFLTYFQNEAQLEKSRLLSDRFSAERPKGSFSTLEIQRTEQGDSAMYLCASSYTRKGQGPTDTQYFGPGTRLTVL.

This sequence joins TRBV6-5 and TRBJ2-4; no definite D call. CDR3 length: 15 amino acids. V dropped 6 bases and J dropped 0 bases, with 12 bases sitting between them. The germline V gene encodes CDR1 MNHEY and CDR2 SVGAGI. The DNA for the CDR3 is TGTGCCAGCAGGCCCCTGGTGGTAGCCAAAAACATTCAGTACTTC. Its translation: CASRPLVVAKNIQYF.

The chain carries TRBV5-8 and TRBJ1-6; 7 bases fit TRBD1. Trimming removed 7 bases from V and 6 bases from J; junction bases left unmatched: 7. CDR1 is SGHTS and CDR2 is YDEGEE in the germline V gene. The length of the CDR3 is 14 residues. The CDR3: CASEGRGFNSPLHF. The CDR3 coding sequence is TGTGCCAGCGAGGGCAGGGGGTTTAATTCACCCCTCCACTTT.

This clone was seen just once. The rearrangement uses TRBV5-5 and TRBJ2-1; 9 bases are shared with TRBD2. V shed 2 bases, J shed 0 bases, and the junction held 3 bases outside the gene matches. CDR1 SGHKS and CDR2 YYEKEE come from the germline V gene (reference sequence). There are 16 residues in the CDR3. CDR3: CASSFGLASSYNEQFF. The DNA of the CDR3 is TGTGCCAGCAGCTTCGGACTAGCGAGCTCCTACAATGAGCAGTTCTTC.

The CDR3 spells CASSQASGGNEKLFF. The CDR3 bases are TGCGCCAGCAGCCAAGCCAGTGGGGGTAATGAAAAACTGTTTTTT. The V gene is TRBV4-1, the J gene TRBJ1-4; D is possibly TRBD1 (5 bases). Germline-derived CDR1 and CDR2 are MGHRA and YSYEKL. The CDR3 spans 15 residues. Trimming left V 1 base short and J 4 bases short, with 10 bases between.